Here is one TCR beta chain with its context. Its antigen remains unidentified. Those who donated were healthy HIV-negative adults, with no recent acute infections or vaccinations reported. CDR3 length: 15 amino acids. Looked up from germline, CDR1 is LGHNA and CDR2 is YSLEER. V gave up 0 bases and J gave up 5 bases, with 13 bases separating them. The replicate PCRs on unsorted PBMC were given around 0.3 ug DNA, which is approximately 30,000 T cell genomes. The protocol was immunoSEQ multiplex PCR, while the TCRdb copy is restricted to in-frame clones and leaves out a portion. The table has 400,000 to 600,000 clones, roughly 79% seen once. The sample originates from a study of shared clonotypes between healthy human individuals. Study-wide points: Among donors, the sharing of clonotypes was expected to be influenced by sequencing depth.

This chain joins TRBV4-3 and TRBJ2-5, with D possibly being TRBD2 (5 bases). The receptor's source is a woman aged 40 to 50 in good health. Some clones in this sample may be carry-over from other donors' samples. Sequencing input: PBMCs. This CDR3 reads CASSQDPSRGETQYF. For the CDR3, the DNA is TGCGCCAGCAGCCAAGATCCTTCCCGCGGGGAGACCCAGTACTTC.